This T cell receptor (beta chain) was recorded in a study of T-cell memory formation after mild COVID-19. The wider study: Clusters were largely donor specific. Findings and limits, study-wide: Clones that got smaller from day 15 to 85 had even CD4/CD8, while clones growing later tipped toward CD4+. Cross-reactive memory appears to have joined, as suggested by some responding clones showing up in pre-infection memory.

Barcoded TCR alpha and TCR beta cDNA libraries with UMIs came from 5'RACE using constant-segment primers. TCRdb itself ran the 5' RACE reads through MiXCR, one entry per CDR3 protein. The sample has around 300,000 distinct CDR3 sequences, 19% seen once. Germline V gene data show CDR1 as MNHEY and CDR2 as SVGEGT. Trimming at V came to 6 bases and at J to 2 bases, leaving 3 bases not matched to a gene. The CDR3 has 14 amino acids. This clonotype was detected a few times. Its matching antigen is unknown. The material sequenced was PBMCs or a T cell subset sorted from them (not recorded which). The TCR comes from a man aged 18 to 29 who had mild COVID-19 (a few samples of this study predate the infection). Cell type and time point are not known. The gene calls are TRBV6-2 or TRBV6-3 and TRBJ2-1; TRBD2 matches 8 bases. The CDR3 spells CASSRRGAYNEQFF. The CDR3 region has the DNA TGTGCCAGCAGCAGGCGGGGGGCCTACAATGAGCAGTTCTTC.